One and the same sample provided the 17 T cell receptor beta chains below, sequenced in a study of cytomegalovirus exposure and HLA in healthy donors. PCR primers comprised 60 Vbeta and 13 Jbeta primers. This table comes from immunoSEQ multiplex PCR, and its TCRdb copy is limited to in-frame clones, with some not included. The table lists approximately 140,000 clones, about 80% of them singletons. Sample: PBMCs. These receptors were taken from a man younger than 35 in good health and CMV-seronegative.

The chain uses TRBV7-2 and TRBJ2-7, with TRBD2 identical over 7 bases. The V segment lost 6 bases and the J segment 0 bases; nucleotides outside the gene matches: 11. CDR3 length: 16 residues. Germline V gives CDR1 SGHTA, CDR2 FQGNSA. The CDR3 DNA reads TGTGCCAGCAGGGGAGGACTAGACCCGTCCTCCTACGAGCAGTACTTC. It codes for CASRGGLDPSSYEQYF.

The CDR3 spells CASSIQAAGNTEAFF. The CDR3 bases are TGTGCCAGTAGTATACAGGCGGCGGGAAACACTGAAGCTTTCTTT. This rearrangement joins TRBV19 to TRBJ1-1; D unresolved. V was cut by 2 bases and J by 2 bases, with 12 bases left in between. Germline CDR1 LNHDA, CDR2 SQIVND (reference sequence). This CDR3 is 15 amino acids long.

This chain links TRBV6-1 with TRBJ2-5, with D unresolved. The end of the DNA fits TRBJ2-7 better, so the J call may be wrong. CDR1 is MNHNS and CDR2 is SASEGT in the germline V gene. This CDR3 comprises 11 residues. This CDR3 is CASSVDYEQYF. CDR3 DNA sequence: TGTGCCAGCAGTGTGGACTACGAGCAGTACTTC.

The rearrangement links TRBV7-3 to TRBJ1-1, with D tentatively TRBD1 (6 bases). The V end lost 0 bases, the J end lost 2 bases, and 10 bases lay between the germline ends. This CDR3 comprises 15 residues. Germline lookup yields CDR1 SGHTA and CDR2 FQGTGA. CDR3 residues: CASSLTAGVNTEAFF. The CDR3 DNA is TGTGCCAGCAGCTTAACCGCAGGGGTTAACACTGAAGCTTTCTTT.

The chain carries TRBV6-1 and TRBJ2-7; tentative D call: TRBD1 (5 bases). Germline CDR1 MNHNS, CDR2 SASEGT. CDR3 size: 14 residues. Between the trimmed V and J ends, which lost 1 base and 2 bases, there was a span of 9 bases. CDR3 DNA sequence: TGTGCCAGCAGTGAAGAGCGACAGCCCTACGAGCAGTACTTC. This encodes CASSEERQPYEQYF.

In its sample, this clone was seen once. CDR3 nucleotide sequence: TGCGCCAGCAGCTTCAGGGACTTTACACCCCTCCACTTT. As protein: CASSFRDFTPLHF. This chain uses TRBV5-1 with TRBJ1-6, with D possibly TRBD1 on 5 matching bases. The CDR3 is 13 residues long. V was cut by 2 bases and J by 11 bases, with 11 bases left in between. CDR1 is SGHRS and CDR2 is YFSETQ in the germline V gene.

This chain's CDR3 is CASRNPTGYPLGEQYF. CDR3 sequence (DNA): TGTGCCAGCAGAAATCCAACAGGGTACCCCTTGGGCGAGCAGTACTTC. The rearrangement links TRBV27 to TRBJ2-7, with TRBD1 as a possible D gene (6 bases). From germline, CDR1 is MNHEY and CDR2 SMNVEV (reference sequence). This CDR3 region has 16 residues. The V gene lost 6 bases and the J gene lost 6 bases, with 24 bases spanning the gap.

This clone was counted only a few times. CDR3 nucleotides: TGTGCCAGCAGCTTAGCTCGGACAGTAGAAGACGAGCAGTACTTC. Translation: CASSLARTVEDEQYF. This chain connects TRBV7-9 to TRBJ2-7; a possible D gene is TRBD1 (6 bases). Trimming took 0 bases from V and 5 from J, leaving 14 bases between them. CDR1 is SEHNR and CDR2 is FQNEAQ in the germline V gene (reference sequence). This CDR3 spans 15 amino acids. Full variable domain (rest looked up from reference TRBV7-9 and TRBJ2-7): DTGVSQNPRHKITKRGQNVTFRCDPISEHNRLYWYRQTLGQGPEFLTYFQNEAQLEKSRLLSDRFSAERPKGSFSTLEIQRTEQGDSAMYLCASSLARTVEDEQYFGPGTRLTVT.

Concerning this clone itself: Additional DNA sequences in this sample encode the identical CDR3. The V gene is TRBV30, the J gene TRBJ1-1; a possible D gene is TRBD1 (6 bases). This CDR3 has 14 amino acids. Germline-derived CDR1 and CDR2 are GTSNPN and SVGIG (reference sequence). With 5 bases removed from V and 1 base from J, the gap between germline ends came to 14 bases. Written as DNA, the CDR3 is TGTGCCTGGGCGCCAGACAGGCCGAACACTGAAGCTTTCTTT. Protein sequence: CAWAPDRPNTEAFF.

The chain joins TRBV19 to TRBJ1-1; TRBD1 might be the D (6 bases). The V gene lost 6 bases and the J gene lost 11 bases, with 16 bases spanning the gap. The CDR3 runs 12 residues. Germline CDR1 is LNHDA and CDR2 is SQIVND (reference sequence). The CDR3 loop reads CASSREWGLAFF. DNA of the CDR3: TGTGCCAGTAGCCGAGAGTGGGGGCTGGCTTTCTTT.

A few counts support this clone. The gene calls are TRBV7-3 and TRBJ2-3; 7 bases agree with TRBD2. Trimming cost V 1 base and J 4 bases; bases outside gene matches: 8. The CDR3 has 16 residues. Germline V CDR1 and CDR2: SGHTA, FQGTGA. CDR3 protein: CASSLRGGGAPDTQYF. CDR3 bases: TGTGCCAGCAGCTTAAGGGGCGGGGGTGCCCCAGATACGCAGTATTTT.

The chain couples TRBV18 to TRBJ2-1; 13 bases match TRBD2. This CDR3 spans 14 amino acids. V dropped 6 bases and J dropped 9; count of bases not matched to a gene: 5. CDR1 and CDR2 (germline): KGHSH, LQKENI. The CDR3 DNA follows: TGTGCCAGCTCCACTAGCGGGGGGGCCACTGAGCAGTTCTTC. Translating it yields CASSTSGGATEQFF.

This rearrangement joins TRBV6-1 to TRBJ1-2; 7 bases align to TRBD1. The CDR3 sequence is 14 residues long. The junction had 4 bases not matched to a gene; V was cut back by 3 bases and J by 3 bases. CDR1 and CDR2 from the germline V gene are MNHNS and SASEGT. The CDR3: CASSERQGDYGYTF. As DNA, the CDR3 is TGTGCCAGCAGTGAGCGGCAGGGGGACTATGGCTACACCTTC.

The gene calls are TRBV5-8 and TRBJ1-2, with 8 positions matching TRBD1. Per germline, CDR1 SGHTS and CDR2 YDEGEE. J gave up 3 bases and V 0 bases, and 7 bases lay outside the gene matches. This CDR3 has 16 amino acids. For the CDR3, the DNA is TGTGCCAGCAGCTTGGACAGGGGGAATTACGACTATGGCTACACCTTC. Amino acid sequence: CASSLDRGNYDYGYTF.

The chain links TRBV19 to TRBJ1-5; D is ambiguous. Per the germline V gene, CDR1 is LNHDA and CDR2 is SQIVND (reference sequence). Trimming stripped 7 bases from V and 5 bases from J, with 9 bases between. CDR3 length equals 12 residues. CDR3 coding DNA: TGTGCCAGTACGGTTGACTATCAGCCCCAGCATTTT. It codes for CASTVDYQPQHF.

The sample holds a few counts of this clone. The chain joins TRBV15 to TRBJ2-3; 8 bases align to TRBD2. The CDR3 covers 15 residues. Germline V gives CDR1 LNHNV, CDR2 YYDKDF (reference sequence). V was clipped by 0 bases and J by 1 base; unmatched bases: 0. The CDR3 region has the DNA TGTGCCACCAGCAGAGAGCGGGGGGGCACAGATACGCAGTATTTT. As protein: CATSRERGGTDTQYF.

There are a few counts of this clone. In nucleotides, the CDR3 is TGTGCCTGGAGTGGAGACCGGAAGCGGGTGAGCGGGGAGCTGTTTTTT. Its translation: CAWSGDRKRVSGELFF. V and J are TRBV30 and TRBJ2-2, with a weak D call TRBD2 (6 bases). Trimming stripped 1 base from V and 7 bases from J, with 19 bases between. The length of the CDR3 is 16 residues. Germline values: CDR1 GTSNPN, CDR2 SVGIG (reference sequence).